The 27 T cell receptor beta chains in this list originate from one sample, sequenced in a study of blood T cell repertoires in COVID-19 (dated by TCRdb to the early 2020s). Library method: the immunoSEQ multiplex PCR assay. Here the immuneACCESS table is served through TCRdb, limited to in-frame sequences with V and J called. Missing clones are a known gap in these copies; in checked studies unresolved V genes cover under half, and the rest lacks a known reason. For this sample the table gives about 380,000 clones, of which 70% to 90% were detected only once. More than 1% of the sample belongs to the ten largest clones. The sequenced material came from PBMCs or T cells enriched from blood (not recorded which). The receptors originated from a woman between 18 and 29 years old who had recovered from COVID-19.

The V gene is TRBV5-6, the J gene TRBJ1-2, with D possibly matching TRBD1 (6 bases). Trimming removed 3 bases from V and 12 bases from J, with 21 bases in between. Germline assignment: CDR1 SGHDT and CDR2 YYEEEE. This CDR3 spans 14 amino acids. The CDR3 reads CASSYRLNGTRNTF. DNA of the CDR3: TGTGCCAGCAGCTACCGACTCAACGGGACACGAAACACCTTC.

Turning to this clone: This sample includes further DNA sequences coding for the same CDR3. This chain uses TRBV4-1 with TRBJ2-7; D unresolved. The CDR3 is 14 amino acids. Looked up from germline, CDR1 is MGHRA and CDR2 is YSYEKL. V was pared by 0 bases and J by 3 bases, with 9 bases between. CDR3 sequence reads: CASSQDRGSYEQYF. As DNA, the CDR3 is TGCGCCAGCAGCCAAGATCGAGGCAGCTACGAGCAGTACTTC.

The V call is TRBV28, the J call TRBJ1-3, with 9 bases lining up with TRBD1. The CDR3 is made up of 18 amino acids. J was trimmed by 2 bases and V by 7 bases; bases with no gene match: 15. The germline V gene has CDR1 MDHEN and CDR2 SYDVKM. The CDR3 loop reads CASKRTGAGFYAGNTIYF. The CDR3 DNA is TGTGCCAGCAAACGGACAGGGGCCGGTTTCTATGCTGGAAACACCATATATTTT.

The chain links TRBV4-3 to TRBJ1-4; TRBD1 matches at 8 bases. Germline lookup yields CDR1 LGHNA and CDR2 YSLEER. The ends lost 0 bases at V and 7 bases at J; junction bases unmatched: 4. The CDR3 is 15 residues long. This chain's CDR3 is CASSQEPGQGEKLFF. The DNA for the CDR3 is TGCGCCAGCAGCCAAGAACCCGGACAGGGTGAAAAACTGTTTTTT.

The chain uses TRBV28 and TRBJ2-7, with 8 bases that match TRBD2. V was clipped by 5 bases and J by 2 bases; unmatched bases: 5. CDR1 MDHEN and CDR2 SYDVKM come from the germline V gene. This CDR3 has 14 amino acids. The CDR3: CASSARGLAYEQYF. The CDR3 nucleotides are TGTGCCAGCAGTGCTCGGGGACTAGCCTACGAGCAGTACTTC.

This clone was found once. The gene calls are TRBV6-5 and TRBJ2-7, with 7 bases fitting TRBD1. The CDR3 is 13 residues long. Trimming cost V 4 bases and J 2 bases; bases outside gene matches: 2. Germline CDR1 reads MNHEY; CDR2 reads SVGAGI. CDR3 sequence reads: CASSWDSTYEQYF. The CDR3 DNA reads TGTGCCAGCAGTTGGGACAGCACCTACGAGCAGTACTTC.

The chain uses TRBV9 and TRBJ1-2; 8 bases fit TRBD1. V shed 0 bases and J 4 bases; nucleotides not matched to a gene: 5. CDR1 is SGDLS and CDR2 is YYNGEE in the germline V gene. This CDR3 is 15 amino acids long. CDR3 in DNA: TGTGCCAGCAGCGTAGGACAGGGGCTGGGCTATGGCTACACCTTC. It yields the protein CASSVGQGLGYGYTF.

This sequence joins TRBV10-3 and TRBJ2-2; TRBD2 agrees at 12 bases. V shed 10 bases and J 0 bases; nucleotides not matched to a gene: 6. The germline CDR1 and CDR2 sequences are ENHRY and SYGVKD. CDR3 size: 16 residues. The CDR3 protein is CATHRLAGANTGELFF. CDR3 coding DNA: TGTGCCACCCATCGACTAGCGGGGGCGAACACCGGGGAGCTGTTTTTT.

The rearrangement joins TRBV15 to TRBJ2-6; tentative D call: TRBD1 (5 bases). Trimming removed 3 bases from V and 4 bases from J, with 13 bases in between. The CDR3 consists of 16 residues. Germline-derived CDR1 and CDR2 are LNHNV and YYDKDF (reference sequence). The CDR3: CATSSATGSGANVLTF. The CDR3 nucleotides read TGTGCCACCAGCAGCGCCACAGGATCCGGGGCCAACGTCCTGACTTTC.

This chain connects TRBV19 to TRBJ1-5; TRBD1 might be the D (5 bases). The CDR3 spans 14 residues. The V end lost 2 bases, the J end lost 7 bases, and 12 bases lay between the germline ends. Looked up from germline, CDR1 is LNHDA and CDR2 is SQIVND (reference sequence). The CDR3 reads CASSIIQGRQPQHF. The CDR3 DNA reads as TGTGCCAGTAGTATAATTCAGGGCCGCCAGCCCCAGCATTTT.

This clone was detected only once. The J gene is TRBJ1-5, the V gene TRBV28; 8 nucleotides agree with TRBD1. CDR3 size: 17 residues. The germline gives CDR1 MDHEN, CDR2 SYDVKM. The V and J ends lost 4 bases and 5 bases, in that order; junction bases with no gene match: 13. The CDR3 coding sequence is TGTGCCAGCAGTTCACTGACGGACAGGGTCCCCGATCAGCCCCAGCATTTT. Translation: CASSSLTDRVPDQPQHF.

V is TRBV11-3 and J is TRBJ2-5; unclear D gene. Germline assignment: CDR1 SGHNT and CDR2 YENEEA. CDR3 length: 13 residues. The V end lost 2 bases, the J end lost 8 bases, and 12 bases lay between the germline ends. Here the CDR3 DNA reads TGTGCCAGCAGCTTAACCCCCCCCGGTACCCAGTACTTC. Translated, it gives CASSLTPPGTQYF.

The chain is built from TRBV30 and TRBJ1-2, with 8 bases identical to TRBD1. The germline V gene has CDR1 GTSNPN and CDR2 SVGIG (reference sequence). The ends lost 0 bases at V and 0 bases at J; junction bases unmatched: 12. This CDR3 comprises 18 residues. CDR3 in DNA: TGTGCCTGGAGTGTACGGTGGGACAGGACACGAGCTAACTATGGCTACACCTTC. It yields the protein CAWSVRWDRTRANYGYTF.

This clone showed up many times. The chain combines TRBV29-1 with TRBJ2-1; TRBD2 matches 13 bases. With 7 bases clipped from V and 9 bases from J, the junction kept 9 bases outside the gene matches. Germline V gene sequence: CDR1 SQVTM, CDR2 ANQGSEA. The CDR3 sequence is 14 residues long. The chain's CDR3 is CSARTSGGGSEQFF. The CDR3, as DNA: TGCAGCGCTCGGACTAGCGGGGGTGGGAGTGAGCAGTTCTTC.

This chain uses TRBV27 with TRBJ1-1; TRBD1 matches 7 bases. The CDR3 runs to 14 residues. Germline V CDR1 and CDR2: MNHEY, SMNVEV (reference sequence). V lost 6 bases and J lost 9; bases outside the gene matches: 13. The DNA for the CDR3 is TGTGCCAGCAGACCCGGACAGGCCACCAAAAAAGCTTTCTTT. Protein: CASRPGQATKKAFF.

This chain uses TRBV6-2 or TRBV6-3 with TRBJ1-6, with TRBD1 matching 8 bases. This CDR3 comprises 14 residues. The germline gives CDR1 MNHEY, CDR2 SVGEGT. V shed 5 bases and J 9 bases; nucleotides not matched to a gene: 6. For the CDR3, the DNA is TGTGCCAGCAGTCGACAGGGGAGCGGTTCACCCCTCCACTTT. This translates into CASSRQGSGSPLHF.

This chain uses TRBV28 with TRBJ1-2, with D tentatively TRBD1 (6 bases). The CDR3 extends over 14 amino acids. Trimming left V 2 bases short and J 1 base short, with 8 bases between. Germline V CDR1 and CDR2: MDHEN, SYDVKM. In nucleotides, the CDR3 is TGTGCCAGCAGTTTAGGGACAATTAACTATGGCTACACCTTC. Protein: CASSLGTINYGYTF.

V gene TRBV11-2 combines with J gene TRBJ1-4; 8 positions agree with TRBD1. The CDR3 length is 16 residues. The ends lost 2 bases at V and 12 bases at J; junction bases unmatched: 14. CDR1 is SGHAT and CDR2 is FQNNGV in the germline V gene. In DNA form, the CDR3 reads TGTGCCAGCAGCTTAATCATCGGGACAGGAACTATTGAACTGTTTTTT. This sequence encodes CASSLIIGTGTIELFF.

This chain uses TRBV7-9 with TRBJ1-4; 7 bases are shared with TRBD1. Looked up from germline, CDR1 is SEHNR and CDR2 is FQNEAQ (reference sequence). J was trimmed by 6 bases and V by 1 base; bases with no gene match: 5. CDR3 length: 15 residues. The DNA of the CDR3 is TGTGCCAGCAGCTTAGACAGGGGCGGGGATGAAAAACTGTTTTTT. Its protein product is CASSLDRGGDEKLFF.

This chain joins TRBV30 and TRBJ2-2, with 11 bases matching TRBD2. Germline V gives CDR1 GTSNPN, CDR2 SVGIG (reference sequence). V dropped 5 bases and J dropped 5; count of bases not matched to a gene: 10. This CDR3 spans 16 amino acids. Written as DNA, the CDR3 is TGTGCCTGGCAATCGGGACTAGCGGTATATACCGGGGAGCTGTTTTTT. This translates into CAWQSGLAVYTGELFF.

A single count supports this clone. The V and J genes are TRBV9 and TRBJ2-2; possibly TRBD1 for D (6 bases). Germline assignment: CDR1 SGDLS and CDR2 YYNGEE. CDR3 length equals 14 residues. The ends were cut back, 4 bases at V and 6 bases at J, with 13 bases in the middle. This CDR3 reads CASSLITGPGELFF. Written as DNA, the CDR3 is TGTGCCAGCAGCCTAATTACAGGGCCCGGGGAGCTGTTTTTT. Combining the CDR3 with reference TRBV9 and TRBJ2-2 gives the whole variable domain DSGVTQTPKHLITATGQRVTLRCSPRSGDLSVYWYQQSLDQGLQFLIQYYNGEERAKGNILERFSAQQFPDLHSELNLSSLELGDSALYFCASSLITGPGELFFGEGSRLTVL.

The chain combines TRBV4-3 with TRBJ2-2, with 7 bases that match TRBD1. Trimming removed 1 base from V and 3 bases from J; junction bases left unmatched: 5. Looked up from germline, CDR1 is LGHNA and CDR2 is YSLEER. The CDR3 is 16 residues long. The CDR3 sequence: CASSQGTGVHTGELFF. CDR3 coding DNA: TGCGCCAGCAGCCAAGGGACAGGAGTACACACCGGGGAGCTGTTTTTT.

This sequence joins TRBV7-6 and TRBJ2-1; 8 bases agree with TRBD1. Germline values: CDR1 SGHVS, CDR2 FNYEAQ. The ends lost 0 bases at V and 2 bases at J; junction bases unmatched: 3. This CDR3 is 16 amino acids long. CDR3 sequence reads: CASSLAQGAAYNEQFF. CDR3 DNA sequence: TGTGCCAGCAGCTTAGCGCAGGGGGCGGCCTACAATGAGCAGTTCTTC.

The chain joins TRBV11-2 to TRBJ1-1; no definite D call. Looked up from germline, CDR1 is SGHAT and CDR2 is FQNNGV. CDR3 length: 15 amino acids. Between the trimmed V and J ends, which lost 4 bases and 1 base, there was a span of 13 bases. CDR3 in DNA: TGTGCCAGCAGCTCGCCTGAGGCACAGAACACTGAAGCTTTCTTT. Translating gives CASSSPEAQNTEAFF.

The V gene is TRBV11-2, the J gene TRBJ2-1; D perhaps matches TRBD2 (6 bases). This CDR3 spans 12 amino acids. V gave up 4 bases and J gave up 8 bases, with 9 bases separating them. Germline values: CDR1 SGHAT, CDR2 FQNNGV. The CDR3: CASSSGGYEQFF. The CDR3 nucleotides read TGTGCCAGCAGCTCTGGGGGGTATGAGCAGTTCTTC. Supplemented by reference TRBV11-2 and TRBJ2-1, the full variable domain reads EAGVAQSPRYKIIEKRQSVAFWCNPISGHATLYWYQQILGQGPKLLIQFQNNGVVDDSQLPKDRFSAERLKGVDSTLKIQPAKLEDSAVYLCASSSGGYEQFFGPGTRLTVL.

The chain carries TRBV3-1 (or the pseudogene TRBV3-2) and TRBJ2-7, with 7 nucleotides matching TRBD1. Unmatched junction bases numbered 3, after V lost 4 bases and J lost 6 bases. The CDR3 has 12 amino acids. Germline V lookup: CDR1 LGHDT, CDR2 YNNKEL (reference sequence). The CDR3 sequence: CASSLTGPEQYF. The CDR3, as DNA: TGTGCCAGCAGCCTGACAGGGCCCGAGCAGTACTTC.

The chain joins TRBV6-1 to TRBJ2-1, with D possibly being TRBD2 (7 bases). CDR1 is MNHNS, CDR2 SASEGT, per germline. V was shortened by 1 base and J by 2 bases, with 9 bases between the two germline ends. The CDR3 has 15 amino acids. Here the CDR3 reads CASSEGGGPYNEQFF. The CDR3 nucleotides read TGTGCCAGCAGTGAAGGGGGGGGCCCCTACAATGAGCAGTTCTTC.